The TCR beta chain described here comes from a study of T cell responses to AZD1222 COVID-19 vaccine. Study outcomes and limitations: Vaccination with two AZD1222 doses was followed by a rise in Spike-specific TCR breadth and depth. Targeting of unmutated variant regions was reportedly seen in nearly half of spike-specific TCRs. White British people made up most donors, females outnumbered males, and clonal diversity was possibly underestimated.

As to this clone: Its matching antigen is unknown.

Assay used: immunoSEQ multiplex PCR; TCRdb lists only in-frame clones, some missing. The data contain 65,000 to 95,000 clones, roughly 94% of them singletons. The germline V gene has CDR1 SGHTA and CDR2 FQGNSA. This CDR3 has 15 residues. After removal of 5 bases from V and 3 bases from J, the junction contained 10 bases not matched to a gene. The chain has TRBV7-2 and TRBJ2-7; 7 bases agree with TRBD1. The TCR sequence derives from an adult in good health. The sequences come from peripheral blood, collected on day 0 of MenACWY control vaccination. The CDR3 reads CASSKTDRVVYEQYF. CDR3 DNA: TGTGCCAGCAGCAAGACCGACAGGGTTGTCTACGAGCAGTACTTC.